The present T cell receptor (beta chain) was sequenced within a study of blood T cells in healthy people across ages. Of note for this clonotype: Its cognate antigen is unknown.

It was with a sample-barcoded 5' primer and a J-beta primer mix that a second PCR of roughly 7 to 12 cycles was run. Each CDR3 protein is one row after TCRdb ran MiXCR on the 5' RACE reads. The sample records approximately 600,000 distinct CDR3 sequences, 58% being singletons. Regarding the study as a whole: Because sorting was not performed, PBMCs prevented conclusive naive versus antigen-experienced comparison.

This TCR was recovered from a man aged 55-75 years in good health. The sequencing sample was made of blood.

The CDR3, as DNA: TGCAGCGTTACTACGACAGATACGCAGTATTTT. Encoded protein: CSVTTTDTQYF. This rearrangement joins TRBV29-1 to TRBJ2-3; no firm D call. The V end lost 5 bases, the J end lost 3 bases, and 6 bases lay between the germline ends. This CDR3 spans 11 amino acids. CDR1 is SQVTM and CDR2 is ANQGSEA in the germline V gene.